This entry features one T cell receptor (beta chain) sequence. Antigen specificity is unknown. The CDR3 spans 13 residues. V was clipped by 4 bases and J by 3 bases, with 7 bases between them. Germline CDR1 and CDR2: MNHNS and SASEGT. These data are taken from a study of siplizumab effects on memory and regulatory T cells. Overall study findings and caveats: Siplizumab significantly brought down the alloreactive sequences that trace back to unstimulated CD4+ memory cells.

The assay looked at 100,000 or so TCR templates in each sample. Sequenced by immunoSEQ multiplex PCR; TCRdb stores in-frame clones only, minus some. The profile shows some 100,000 clones, 91% of them singletons. The clonotype comes from a human donor in good health. Some clones in this sample may be carry-over from other donors' samples. This chain joins TRBV6-1 and TRBJ1-5; D is ambiguous. Sequenced: CD4+ T cells sorted from blood. The chain's CDR3 is CASSVVANQPQHF. As DNA, the CDR3 is TGTGCCAGCAGTGTGGTTGCCAATCAGCCCCAGCATTTT.